This is a list of T cell receptor beta chains from one sample in a study of cytomegalovirus exposure and HLA in healthy donors. Only in-frame clones appear in the TCRdb table, and some are missing; sequencing was by immunoSEQ multiplex PCR. The sample contains roughly 82,000 clones, more than 85% of which appear only once. The source material was PBMCs. Receptors were obtained from a man between 18 and 35 years old in good health and CMV-seronegative. CDR3s include the opening cysteine and the closing phenylalanine or tryptophan. A D gene is named only where the DNA matches it firmly. Expanded clones are given a class, and other clones once, few, many or no size at all.

J gene | D gene | clone size | V gene | CDR3 DNA | CDR3 protein
TRBJ2-7 | TRBD2 | . | TRBV18 | TGTGCCAGCTCACAAGGGACTAGCGGGGCGCAGTACTTC | CASSQGTSGAQYF
TRBJ1-2 | TRBD1 | . | TRBV5-8 | TGTGCCAGCAGCTTCGGGGACAGGCTAGGGTATGGCTACACCTTC | CASSFGDRLGYGYTF
TRBJ2-5 | . | . | TRBV5-8 | TGTGCCAGCAGCCCAGAAAGTACCCAGTACTTC | CASSPESTQYF
TRBJ1-5 | TRBD1 | . | TRBV6-6 | TGTGCCAGCAGTCTAACAGGGGGGGTGAATCAGCCCCAGCATTTT | CASSLTGGVNQPQHF
TRBJ1-2 | . | . | TRBV7-9 | TGTGCCAGCAGCTTGGCCGGCAGGCTCCATGGCTACACCTTC | CASSLAGRLHGYTF
TRBJ2-2 | . | . | TRBV5-4 | TGTGCCAGCAGCTATGACAGGAACACCGGGGAGCTGTTTTTT | CASSYDRNTGELFF
TRBJ1-5 | . | . | TRBV23-1 | TGCGCCAGCAGTCGTTTCGGACACACCCGAAACCTGGGTCAAAATCAGCCCCAGCATTTT | CASSRFGHTRNLGQNQPQHF
TRBJ1-1 | TRBD1 | . | TRBV11-2 | TGTGCCAGCAGCTTAGATCGGGCAGGGGGACGATCTGAAGCTTTCTTT | CASSLDRAGGRSEAFF
TRBJ2-7 | TRBD1 | . | TRBV27 | TGTGCCAGCAGTCTTAACAGGGGGCTCTACGAGCAGTACTTC | CASSLNRGLYEQYF
TRBJ2-5 | TRBD1 | . | TRBV12-5 | TGTGCTAGTGGTGCCGGGACAGGGGCAGAGACCCAGTACTTC | CASGAGTGAETQYF
TRBJ1-6 | . | . | TRBV28 | TGTGCCAGGGAGGACCCCGAGAATTCACCCCTCCACTTT | CAREDPENSPLHF
TRBJ1-1 | . | . | TRBV25-1 | TGTGCCAGCAGTGAAAGGGGGAAGGCCACTGAAGCTTTCTTT | CASSERGKATEAFF
TRBJ1-1 | . | . | TRBV5-1 | TGCGCCAGCACAGCGGTCGTCGGCACTGAAGCTTTCTTT | CASTAVVGTEAFF
TRBJ1-2 | TRBD1 | once | TRBV11-2 | TGTGCCAGCAGCTTAAGGACAGGGGGCTTCTATGGCTACACCTTC | CASSLRTGGFYGYTF
TRBJ1-2 | . | . | TRBV7-2 | TGTGCCAGCAGCTCACCGGGAGGTGGGGGAGGTGGCTACACCTTC | CASSSPGGGGGGYTF
TRBJ2-7 | TRBD2 | . | TRBV5-1 | TGCGCCAGCAGCTTGGCAAGACTAGCGGGGACAAGCTCCTACGAGCAGTACTTC | CASSLARLAGTSSYEQYF
TRBJ2-1 | . | . | TRBV29-1 | TGCAGCGTTGAAGATCGTAGGACAGCATACAATGAGCAGTTCTTC | CSVEDRRTAYNEQFF
TRBJ1-6 | TRBD1 | . | TRBV7-9 | TGTGCCAGCAGCCCCCGGACAGGGATAATTAATTCACCCCTCCACTTT | CASSPRTGIINSPLHF
TRBJ1-1 | . | . | TRBV4-2 | TGTGCCAGCAGCCAAGAGTCAACGGGGGGCACTGAAGCTTTCTTT | CASSQESTGGTEAFF
TRBJ1-1 | TRBD1 | . | TRBV19 | TGTGCCAGTAGTAGGGGGGACAGGCCCTTGGAAGCTTTCTTT | CASSRGDRPLEAFF
TRBJ2-7 | . | . | TRBV28 | TGTGCCAGCAGTTTCTGGGGCAGGGCCCCCTACGAGCAGTACTTC | CASSFWGRAPYEQYF
TRBJ2-7 | TRBD1 | . | TRBV6-9 | TGTGCCAGCACCCTGACGGACAGGGTCTACGAGCAGTACTTC | CASTLTDRVYEQYF
TRBJ1-3 | . | . | TRBV6-1 | TGTGCCAGCAGAGTGAGCGACACCATATATTTT | CASRVSDTIYF
TRBJ2-1 | . | . | TRBV27 | TGTGCCAGCAGTTACGGTGGGGCGTTCGTAACCTACAATGAGCAGTTCTTC | CASSYGGAFVTYNEQFF
TRBJ1-1 | . | . | TRBV7-2 | TGTGCCAGCAGCTATTTAGGACAGCTGAACACTGAAGCTTTCTTT | CASSYLGQLNTEAFF
TRBJ1-2 | . | . | TRBV6-6 | TGTGCCAGCAGTCCACAGGGAAACGGCTACACCTTC | CASSPQGNGYTF
TRBJ2-3 | . | . | TRBV7-7 | TGTGCTAGCAGCTCCCTAGGGGCAGATACGCAGTATTTT | CASSSLGADTQYF
TRBJ2-7 | . | . | TRBV11-3 | TGTGCCAGCGGGGGCTATTGGTTTACGGGAGGCACCTACGAGCAGTACTTC | CASGGYWFTGGTYEQYF
TRBJ2-3 | . | . | TRBV14 | TGTGCCAGCAGCCAACCACAGGGTTCGTGGGTAGATACGCAGTATTTT | CASSQPQGSWVDTQYF
TRBJ2-2 | TRBD2 | . | TRBV5-4 | TGTGCCAGCAGCTTGGGCGGGACTAGGTTTGGCGGGGAGCTGTTTTTT | CASSLGGTRFGGELFF
TRBJ2-7 | TRBD1 | . | TRBV27 | TGTGCCAGCAGTTCAGAACAGGGGCCCTACGAGCAGTACTTC | CASSSEQGPYEQYF
TRBJ2-3 | TRBD2 | . | TRBV29-1 | TGCAGCGTTCGGGGGGGGGAAACAGATACGCAGTATTTT | CSVRGGETDTQYF
TRBJ1-2 | TRBD1 | . | TRBV6-4 | TGTGCCAGCAGTCCCGGGACAGGGTTCTATAACTATGGCTACACCTTC | CASSPGTGFYNYGYTF
TRBJ1-2 | TRBD1 | . | TRBV27 | TGTGCCAGCAGTTTAATAGGGACAGGGCAAGGCTACACCTTC | CASSLIGTGQGYTF
TRBJ1-5 | . | . | TRBV6-1 | TGTGCCAGCAGTCCTCAGGGCAATCAGCCCCAGCATTTT | CASSPQGNQPQHF
TRBJ1-2 | TRBD1 | . | TRBV4-2 | TGTGCCAGCAGCTCCGCCGCCGAGGGGGCCTATGGCTACACCTTC | CASSSAAEGAYGYTF
TRBJ1-1 | . | . | TRBV10-2 | TGCGCCAGCAGTGTACAGGGAGCGTACAAGAACACTGAAGCTTTCTTT | CASSVQGAYKNTEAFF
TRBJ2-1 | TRBD2 | . | TRBV5-1 | TGCGCCAGCAGCTTACTAGCGGGGGGGCTGATCGATGAGCAGTTCTTC | CASSLLAGGLIDEQFF
TRBJ1-1 | . | . | TRBV18 | TGTGCCAGCTCACCATCCTCGGGGTCCGGCACTGAAGCTTTCTTT | CASSPSSGSGTEAFF
TRBJ2-7 | TRBD2 | . | TRBV5-1 | TGCGCCAGCAGCAGCGGGGGAGACTACGAGCAGTACTTC | CASSSGGDYEQYF
TRBJ1-2 | TRBD1 | . | TRBV19 | TGTGCCAGTAGTATAGCGGACAGGGCGACGTATGGCTACACCTTC | CASSIADRATYGYTF
TRBJ1-5 | . | . | TRBV6-1 | TGTGCCACCATTAGTGGACATACTCTGCAAACCCAGCATTTT | CATISGHTLQTQHF
TRBJ1-2 | TRBD1 | few | TRBV6-5 | TGTGCCAGCAGTGGACAGGGGGGGGCGGATGGCTACACCTTC | CASSGQGGADGYTF
TRBJ1-5 | TRBD1 | . | TRBV18 | TGTGCCAGCTCACCCGGGACAGGGGGTCTACAGCCCCAGCATTTT | CASSPGTGGLQPQHF
TRBJ1-1 | . | . | TRBV5-1 | TGCGCCAGCATCGCTTTGGGGGGTTCGAACACTGAAGCTTTCTTT | CASIALGGSNTEAFF
TRBJ1-1 | TRBD1 | . | TRBV15 | TGTGCCACCAGCAGAGTAGGACAGGGAGAAGCTTTCTTT | CATSRVGQGEAFF